The 15 T cell receptor beta chains below were found in one sample sequenced in a study of T-cell memory formation after mild COVID-19. A single record per CDR3 protein comes from TCRdb applying MiXCR to the 5' RACE reads. The sample has about 170,000 distinct CDR3 sequences; about an eighth are singletons. Source material: PBMCs or a T cell subset sorted from them (not recorded which). The receptors here all came from a young man who had mild COVID-19 (a few samples of this study predate the infection). Cell type and time point are not known.

The V and J genes are TRBV2 and TRBJ2-5, with D perhaps TRBD2 (6 bases). This CDR3 has 13 amino acids. Per germline, CDR1 SNHLY and CDR2 FYNNEI. V lost 4 bases, J lost 0 bases, and 6 bases lay in between. The CDR3 spells CASSGDYQETQYF. In DNA, the CDR3 is TGTGCCAGCAGTGGGGACTACCAAGAGACCCAGTACTTC.

This chain joins TRBV4-2 and TRBJ1-1, with 8 bases aligning to TRBD1. With V trimmed by 3 bases and J by 6 bases, 9 bases remained unmatched. Germline V gene data show CDR1 as LGHNA and CDR2 as YNFKEQ. There are 15 residues in the CDR3. As DNA, the CDR3 is TGTGCCAGCAGCCAGCAGGGGGCGGCGGTATCTGAAGCTTTCTTT. Protein product: CASSQQGAAVSEAFF.

CDR3 in amino acids: CASSFYGRGFYEQYV. Written as DNA, the CDR3 is TGTGCCAGCAGCTTCTATGGCAGGGGTTTTTACGAGCAGTACGTC. This sequence joins TRBV6-2 or TRBV6-3 and TRBJ2-7; D may be TRBD1 (6 bases). CDR1 MNHEY and CDR2 SVGEGT come from the germline V gene. The CDR3 is made up of 15 amino acids. V was clipped by 6 bases and J by 4 bases, with 19 bases between them.

This clonotype was detected a few times. Here the CDR3 DNA reads TGTGCCAGCTCGGGAGGAACCATCTACAATGAGCAGTTCTTC. Protein sequence: CASSGGTIYNEQFF. The chain recombines TRBV18 with TRBJ2-1, with a possible D match to TRBD2 (6 bases). This CDR3 comprises 14 residues. V dropped 6 bases and J dropped 3 bases, with 12 bases sitting between them. Germline V gene sequence: CDR1 KGHSH, CDR2 LQKENI. Full variable domain (outside the CDR3, taken from reference TRBV18 and TRBJ2-1): NAGVMQNPRHLVRRRGQEARLRCSPMKGHSHVYWYRQLPEEGLKFMVYLQKENIIDESGMPKERFSAEFPKEGPSILRIQQVVRGDSAAYFCASSGGTIYNEQFFGPGTRLTVL.

The rearrangement uses TRBV11-2 and TRBJ2-5, with TRBD1 as a possible D gene (5 bases). Per the germline V gene, CDR1 is SGHAT and CDR2 is FQNNGV. With 1 base removed from V and 1 base from J, the gap between germline ends came to 7 bases. The CDR3 has 14 amino acids. The CDR3 DNA is TGTGCCAGCAGCTTAGTTCAGGGCCAAGAGACCCAGTACTTC. Its translation is CASSLVQGQETQYF.

The chain carries TRBV12-3 or TRBV12-4 and TRBJ1-1; a weak D match, TRBD1 (6 bases). The V end was cut by 6 bases, the J end by 2 bases, with 13 bases between. CDR3 length: 14 residues. In DNA form, the CDR3 reads TGTGCCAGCAGCGCCGGGACAAGAAACACTGAAGCTTTCTTT. Protein: CASSAGTRNTEAFF.

The table lists this clonotype with a few counts. This chain uses TRBV7-2 with TRBJ1-3, with D unclear. V lost 6 bases, J lost 0 bases, and 12 bases lay in between. Per the germline V gene, CDR1 is SGHTA and CDR2 is FQGNSA. This CDR3 region has 15 residues. As DNA, the CDR3 is TGTGCCAGCAGTTCTGACATCCTCTCTGGAAACACCATATATTTT. Its protein is CASSSDILSGNTIYF.

In its sample, this clonotype was seen a few times. The V gene is TRBV7-2, the J gene TRBJ1-1; weak D call: TRBD1 (5 bases). Germline CDR1 SGHTA, CDR2 FQGNSA. The V gene lost 5 bases and the J gene lost 0 bases, with 7 bases spanning the gap. The CDR3 is made up of 13 amino acids. The CDR3 sequence: CASSTQVNTEAFF. The CDR3, as DNA: TGTGCCAGCAGCACACAGGTGAACACTGAAGCTTTCTTT.

The CDR3 reads CASSFTPQGSGANVLTF. In DNA form, the CDR3 reads TGTGCCAGCAGTTTCACCCCCCAGGGTTCTGGGGCCAACGTCCTGACTTTC. The chain links TRBV6-5 to TRBJ2-6; D might be TRBD1 (5 bases). The CDR3 spans 17 residues. Germline V gives CDR1 MNHEY, CDR2 SVGAGI. V lost 4 bases and J lost 1, with 14 bases in between.

This clonotype was found once. The CDR3 DNA follows: TGTGCCAGCAGCGTTTATCAGGGGGCAGAAGCTTTCTTT. Translated, it gives CASSVYQGAEAFF. This chain connects TRBV12-3 or TRBV12-4 to TRBJ1-1; 8 bases map to TRBD1. V shed 6 bases, J shed 8 bases, and the junction held 8 bases outside the gene matches. The CDR3 is 13 amino acids.

This clonotype was detected only a few times. The genes are TRBV14 and TRBJ2-3; no firm D call. The germline CDR1 and CDR2 sequences are SGHDN and FVKESK. The V end lost 4 bases, the J end lost 5 bases, and 16 bases lay between the germline ends. The CDR3 totals 15 residues. The CDR3 DNA reads TGTGCCAGCAGCCCCTCTGGGGTACTCAAAGATACGCAGTATTTT. Its translation is CASSPSGVLKDTQYF. The variable domain in full, with the rest retrieved from reference TRBV14 and TRBJ2-3, is EAGVTQFPSHSVIEKGQTVTLRCDPISGHDNLYWYRRVMGKEIKFLLHFVKESKQDESGMPNNRFLAERTGGTYSTLKVQPAELEDSGVYFCASSPSGVLKDTQYFGPGTRLTVL.

V and J are TRBV7-2 and TRBJ1-6, with D unresolved. The V end was cut by 1 base, the J end by 10 bases, with 11 bases between. CDR3 length: 14 amino acids. Germline lookup yields CDR1 SGHTA and CDR2 FQGNSA. The CDR3 region is CASSLVGERSPLHF. The CDR3, as DNA: TGTGCCAGCAGCTTAGTCGGGGAGCGATCACCCCTCCACTTT.

The gene calls are TRBV20-1 and TRBJ1-1, with TRBD1 matching 8 bases. The CDR3 has 14 amino acids. CDR1 is DFQATT and CDR2 is SNEGSKA in the germline V gene (reference sequence). The junction had 8 bases not matched to a gene; V was cut back by 6 bases and J by 2 bases. The CDR3 spells CSATITGGNTEAFF. CDR3 DNA sequence: TGCAGTGCCACAATTACAGGGGGAAACACTGAAGCTTTCTTT.

This clonotype was counted ten times or more. The chain has TRBV12-3 or TRBV12-4 and TRBJ1-5, with a tentative D call TRBD1 (5 bases). Trimming stripped 3 bases from V and 10 bases from J, with 10 bases between. This CDR3 spans 12 amino acids. CDR3 residues: CASSLRRGPQHF. CDR3 sequence (DNA): TGTGCCAGCAGTTTGAGGAGGGGCCCCCAGCATTTT.

This clonotype has ten or more counts. The chain has TRBV6-1 and TRBJ2-2; 9 bases match TRBD1. The V gene end was trimmed by 3 bases and the J gene end by 6 bases; junction bases not matched to a gene: 2. The CDR3 is 14 residues long. The germline V gene encodes CDR1 MNHNS and CDR2 SASEGT. CDR3 DNA sequence: TGTGCCAGCAGTGAGGACAGGGGTCCCGGGGAGCTGTTTTTT. Its protein is CASSEDRGPGELFF.